These 12 T cell receptor beta chains were sequenced from one sample in a study of blood T cell repertoires in COVID-19. TCRdb's table, derived via immunoSEQ multiplex PCR, lists solely in-frame clones and lacks some. This sample has around 240,000 clones; about 86% occur once, and the top ten carry approximately 3%. The source material was peripheral blood. These receptors were obtained from a woman in her thirties who had recovered from COVID-19.

The chain recombines TRBV7-7 with TRBJ2-2; the D is unclear. V dropped 1 base and J dropped 4 bases, with 4 bases sitting between them. The germline CDR1 and CDR2 sequences are SSHAT and FNYEAQ (reference sequence). The CDR3 is 13 residues long. The CDR3 sequence: CASSLDRTGELFF. The DNA of the CDR3 is TGTGCCAGCAGCTTAGATCGCACCGGGGAGCTGTTTTTT.

The V gene is TRBV12-3 or TRBV12-4, the J gene TRBJ2-3; D perhaps matches TRBD2 (6 bases). The CDR3 covers 12 residues. The V end was cut by 6 bases, the J end by 4 bases, with 8 bases between. The DNA for the CDR3 is TGTGCCAGCAGCCTAGCGTCAGATACGCAGTATTTT. This sequence encodes CASSLASDTQYF.

The V call is TRBV7-9, the J call TRBJ2-7, with D tentatively TRBD2 (6 bases). From germline, CDR1 is SEHNR and CDR2 FQNEAQ (reference sequence). CDR3 size: 14 residues. The V end was cut by 1 base, the J end by 9 bases, with 16 bases between. CDR3 sequence reads: CASSLEGLPASQYF. CDR3 DNA sequence: TGTGCCAGCAGCTTAGAGGGACTGCCGGCCTCGCAGTACTTC.

The chain links TRBV11-2 to TRBJ2-1; D unclear. Germline lookup yields CDR1 SGHAT and CDR2 FQNNGV. The CDR3 has 10 amino acids. V shed 6 bases and J shed 7 bases, with 4 bases lying between them. CDR3 loop: CASSYNEQFF. In DNA form, the CDR3 reads TGTGCCAGCAGTTATAATGAGCAGTTCTTC.

The V and J genes are TRBV7-6 and TRBJ2-7; tentative D call: TRBD1 (7 bases). V gave up 0 bases and J gave up 3 bases, with 12 bases separating them. The germline CDR1 and CDR2 sequences are SGHVS and FNYEAQ. The CDR3 runs 15 residues. The CDR3 loop is CASSLAHRGGYEQYF. The CDR3 nucleotides read TGTGCCAGCAGCTTAGCCCACAGGGGAGGCTACGAGCAGTACTTC.

CDR3 nucleotides: TGTGCCAGCAGTTACTCCCGGACAGGGTGGTACGAGCAGTACTTC. Translation gives CASSYSRTGWYEQYF. The chain is built from TRBV6-5 and TRBJ2-7; 8 bases fit TRBD1. The V segment lost 0 bases and the J segment 4 bases; nucleotides outside the gene matches: 5. Per germline, CDR1 MNHEY and CDR2 SVGAGI. The CDR3 consists of 15 residues.

This clone occurred a few times. V is TRBV4-1 and J is TRBJ2-2, with a weak D call TRBD1 (6 bases). Germline V gene data show CDR1 as MGHRA and CDR2 as YSYEKL. The CDR3 contains 15 residues. Trimming stripped 2 bases from V and 5 bases from J, with 12 bases between. Here the CDR3 DNA reads TGCGCCAGCAGCCAACCTACTAGGGGGACCGGGGAGCTGTTTTTT. It translates to CASSQPTRGTGELFF.

The chain has TRBV6-5 and TRBJ1-2; the D gene is possibly TRBD1 (5 bases). Germline assignment: CDR1 MNHEY and CDR2 SVGAGI. V lost 4 bases to trimming and J lost 8 bases, with 14 bases between them. The CDR3 extends over 13 amino acids. CDR3 sequence (DNA): TGTGCCAGCAGTTCGTCCGGGGGGTACGGCTACACCTTC. It codes for CASSSSGGYGYTF.

The chain joins TRBV9 to TRBJ2-7; TRBD2 might be the D (6 bases). Germline V lookup: CDR1 SGDLS, CDR2 YYNGEE. This CDR3 is 13 amino acids long. Trimming took off 0 bases at V and 5 bases at J, with 9 bases between the two ends. The CDR3 loop is CASSVGLGDEQYF. The CDR3 region has the DNA TGTGCCAGCAGCGTAGGACTAGGTGACGAGCAGTACTTC.

The J gene is TRBJ2-7, the V gene TRBV4-1; TRBD2 might be the D (6 bases). The CDR3 totals 15 residues. CDR1 and CDR2 from the germline V gene are MGHRA and YSYEKL. Trimming left V 5 bases short and J 3 bases short, with 17 bases between. The CDR3 here is CASSNFIGSLYEQYF. In DNA form, the CDR3 reads TGCGCCAGCAGCAACTTCATCGGGAGCCTCTACGAGCAGTACTTC.

This clone appeared a few times. V is TRBV3-1 (or the pseudogene TRBV3-2) and J is TRBJ1-1, with a possible D match to TRBD1 (5 bases). The germline V gene encodes CDR1 LGHDT and CDR2 YNNKEL (reference sequence). Trimming removed 0 bases from V and 0 bases from J, with 11 bases in between. This CDR3 has 16 amino acids. The CDR3 sequence: CASSQDFGHMNTEAFF. CDR3 DNA sequence: TGTGCCAGCAGCCAAGATTTCGGACACATGAACACTGAAGCTTTCTTT.

The rearrangement uses TRBV6-5 and TRBJ2-1, with D possibly being TRBD1 (5 bases). The CDR3 runs to 12 residues. The germline gives CDR1 MNHEY, CDR2 SVGAGI. V was cut by 5 bases and J by 9 bases, with 11 bases left in between. The CDR3: CASSPGQVEQFF. The CDR3 nucleotides read TGTGCCAGCAGTCCAGGACAAGTTGAGCAGTTCTTC.